This T cell receptor (beta chain) was observed in a study of cytomegalovirus exposure and HLA in healthy donors. CDR1 and CDR2 from the germline V gene are LNHDA and SQIVND (reference sequence). Trimming removed 7 bases from V and 4 bases from J, with 19 bases in between. The CDR3 length is 15 residues. Libraries were prepared by immunoSEQ multiplex PCR; TCRdb keeps only in-frame clonotypes and omits some of them. The sample yields over 120,000 clones, roughly 87% seen once. Sequenced material: PBMCs. The receptor was isolated from a woman younger than 35 in good health and CMV-seropositive. This rearrangement joins TRBV19 to TRBJ1-2; a possible D gene is TRBD1 (6 bases). The CDR3: CASTSVGALSYGYTF. In DNA, the CDR3 is TGTGCCAGTACCTCCGTGGGGGCGCTGAGCTATGGCTACACCTTC.